A selection of T cell receptor beta chains follows, all from one sample in a study of T cells after yellow fever vaccination. MiXCR, applied by TCRdb to the 5' RACE reads, yields one record per CDR3 protein. The sample includes under 700,000 distinct CDR3 sequences, roughly a sixth of them seen just once. Source: PBMCs, taken 4 to 5 days after the first yellow fever vaccination. The receptors stem from a man aged 18 to 30 who received the YFV17D yellow fever vaccine. Each CDR3 is given with its conserved first and last residue. D genes are given only for firm matches. Not all rows give a size; the values are once, few, many and, for expanded clones, a class.

size,D,length,V,J,DNA,CDR3
few,TRBD1,14,TRBV5-5,TRBJ2-1,TGTGCCAGCAGCCAGGGGACAGGAAACAATGAGCAGTTCTTC,CASSQGTGNNEQFF
few,TRBD1,15,TRBV7-9,TRBJ2-5,TGTGCCAGCAGCACTGGACAGGGTAGGCGAGAGACCCAGTACTTC,CASSTGQGRRETQYF
once,.,12,TRBV29-1,TRBJ2-3,TGCAGCGTTCAGGATCACACAGATACGCAGTATTTT,CSVQDHTDTQYF
few,.,13,TRBV5-1,TRBJ2-7,TGCGCCAGCAGCTCCTCGGACAACTACGAGCAGTACTTC,CASSSSDNYEQYF
few,.,16,TRBV11-2,TRBJ2-1,TGTGCCAGCAGCTTCGGCAGGGGCAACTCCTACAATGAGCAGTTCTTC,CASSFGRGNSYNEQFF
.,.,12,TRBV6-6,TRBJ1-2,TGTGCCGGATGGGGGACCGCCTATGGCTACACCTTC,CAGWGTAYGYTF
.,.,12,TRBV20-1,TRBJ2-5,TGCAGTGCTAGAGATCTACAAGAGACCCAGTACTTC,CSARDLQETQYF
many,.,12,TRBV12-3/TRBV12-4,TRBJ2-2,TGTGCCAGCACCCTAGGGTACGGGGAGCTGTTTTTT,CASTLGYGELFF
few,.,13,TRBV15,TRBJ2-5,TGTGCCACCAGCAGAGATTCTTGGGAGACCCAGTACTTC,CATSRDSWETQYF
.,TRBD1,16,TRBV2,TRBJ2-7,TGTGCCAGCAGGAGGGACAGGGCTGGTCAAAACTACGAGCAGTACTTC,CASRRDRAGQNYEQYF
few,.,16,TRBV20-1,TRBJ2-3,TGCAGTGCGATTAAGGGGGGCATCAGTGTGTTGAATACGCAGTATTTT,CSAIKGGISVLNTQYF
few,.,14,TRBV18,TRBJ2-1,TGTGCCAGCTCACTCTTTGACATGGACAATGAGCAGTTCTTC,CASSLFDMDNEQFF
few,TRBD1,15,TRBV24-1,TRBJ2-5,TGTGCCACCAGTGATTTGCTGGACAGGGAAGAGACCCAGTACTTC,CATSDLLDREETQYF
few,.,12,TRBV12-3/TRBV12-4,TRBJ2-5,TGTGCCAGCAGTTACGGGGGCGGGACCCAGTACTTC,CASSYGGGTQYF
.,.,15,TRBV5-1,TRBJ2-3,TGCGCCAGCAGCTTGTCCCTGGGGACCTGGGATACGCAGTATTTT,CASSLSLGTWDTQYF
.,.,16,TRBV5-1,TRBJ1-1,TGCGCCAGCCATCCGGGAGTTACCTCGGGGTTCACTGAAGCTTTCTTT,CASHPGVTSGFTEAFF
once,.,13,TRBV19,TRBJ2-1,TGTGCCAGTAGTATAGATTCCCCCAATGAGCAGTTCTTC,CASSIDSPNEQFF
.,.,15,TRBV5-1,TRBJ2-2,TGCGCCAGCAGCTTGGTTTTGGTTGGAACCGGGGAGCTGTTTTTT,CASSLVLVGTGELFF
few,.,13,TRBV24-1,TRBJ2-3,TGTGCCACCAGTGATTTGCTCACAGATACGCAGTATTTT,CATSDLLTDTQYF
few,.,14,TRBV4-2,TRBJ2-7,TGTGCCAGCAGCCCAGAGACAGATTACCACGAGCAGTACTTC,CASSPETDYHEQYF
.,.,14,TRBV5-4,TRBJ1-5,TGTGCCAGCAGCTTTAAGGGGTCCAATCAGCCCCAGCATTTT,CASSFKGSNQPQHF
few,TRBD1,15,TRBV5-1,TRBJ1-4,TGCGCCAGCAGCACGACAGGGATGGCTAATGAAAAACTGTTTTTT,CASSTTGMANEKLFF
few,.,14,TRBV4-3,TRBJ1-2,TGCGCCAGCAGCCAAGACCTCATGCTGGGTGGCTACACCTTC,CASSQDLMLGGYTF
.,.,12,TRBV5-6,TRBJ2-3,TGTGCCAGCCGTGGCATTACGGATACGCAGTATTTT,CASRGITDTQYF
many,.,19,TRBV11-2,TRBJ2-4,TGTGCCAGCAGCTTAGATCGGCAGGCCTCCTCCTTAGCCAAAAACATTCAGTACTTC,CASSLDRQASSLAKNIQYF
.,TRBD1,16,TRBV5-1,TRBJ1-1,TGCGCCAGCAGCCCAGACCGGACAGGTTCGGACACTGAAGCTTTCTTT,CASSPDRTGSDTEAFF
few,.,12,TRBV20-1,TRBJ2-1,TGCAGTGCTGGGGGAGGTTACAATGAGCAGTTCTTC,CSAGGGYNEQFF
few,TRBD2,15,TRBV6-1,TRBJ2-1,TGTGCCAGCAAGTCCACGGCGGGGGGTTACAATGAGCAGTTCTTC,CASKSTAGGYNEQFF
few,.,14,TRBV5-1,TRBJ1-2,TGCGCCAGCAGGCCTACAGGGACCGACTATGGCTACACCTTC,CASRPTGTDYGYTF
few,.,18,TRBV27,TRBJ1-4,TGTGCCAGCAGTTTAAGGCCCCCCATTGGGGACCTTAATGAAAAACTGTTTTTT,CASSLRPPIGDLNEKLFF
once,.,13,TRBV18,TRBJ2-3,TGTGCCAGCTCACCACCGAACCGATATACGCAGTATTTT,CASSPPNRYTQYF
.,.,13,TRBV7-7,TRBJ2-1,TGTGCCAGCAGCAAAACAGGGTCTGGTGAGCAGTTATTC,CASSKTGSGEQLF
.,.,15,TRBV4-1,TRBJ2-7,TGCGCCAGCAGCCAAGGAGACACGCCAGTTTTCGAGCAGTACTTC,CASSQGDTPVFEQYF
few,.,15,TRBV6-2/TRBV6-3,TRBJ1-3,TGTGCCAGCTTCTCCTTTGTTTTTCCTGGAAACACCATATATTTT,CASFSFVFPGNTIYF
few,.,17,TRBV18,TRBJ2-5,TGTGCCAGCTCACCGAAGATTCGACGGGCTATACAAGAGACCCAGTACTTC,CASSPKIRRAIQETQYF
.,TRBD2,18,TRBV4-2,TRBJ2-5,TGTGCCAGCAGCCCACCGGGACTAGCGGGGGGGCAGGGAGAGACCCAGTACTTC,CASSPPGLAGGQGETQYF
few,TRBD1,11,TRBV7-9,TRBJ1-1,TGTGCCAGCGGAGGGACAGGGATGGCTTTCTTT,CASGGTGMAFF
.,TRBD1,14,TRBV9,TRBJ1-1,TGTGCCAGCAGCGTAGAACAGGGGGGAGCTGAAGCTTTCTTT,CASSVEQGGAEAFF
.,.,14,TRBV12-3/TRBV12-4,TRBJ2-1,TGTGCCAGCAGCGGACTGGGACTCCTTAATGAGCAGTTCTTC,CASSGLGLLNEQFF
few,.,14,TRBV29-1,TRBJ2-7,TGCAGCGTACTAGGGACGGGGGACACCTACGAGCAGTACTTC,CSVLGTGDTYEQYF
.,.,14,TRBV27,TRBJ1-4,TGTGCCAGCAGTAAGGGGGCAACTAATGAAAAACTGTTTTTT,CASSKGATNEKLFF
.,.,15,TRBV19,TRBJ1-2,TGTGCCAGTAGTCCCGGCTCCGGGCCTAACTATGGCTACACCTTC,CASSPGSGPNYGYTF
.,.,13,TRBV20-1,TRBJ2-7,TGCAGTGCTAGCAACTGGAAGGGGGTCGAGCAGTACTTC,CSASNWKGVEQYF
few,.,16,TRBV5-1,TRBJ1-1,TGCGCCAGCAGTCTAGGGACGGGGGGTTCGGGCACTGAAGCTTTCTTT,CASSLGTGGSGTEAFF
once,.,16,TRBV5-1,TRBJ1-4,TGCGCCAGCAGCTTGGCCCAGGGCAGGGATAATGAAAAACTGTTTTTT,CASSLAQGRDNEKLFF
few,.,14,TRBV4-3,TRBJ2-1,TGCGCCAGCAGCCAAGATTACGAGGGTGGTGAGCAGTTCTTC,CASSQDYEGGEQFF
few,TRBD1,15,TRBV5-1,TRBJ2-7,TGCGCCAGCAGCTTGGGAGCCCGGGACAGCTACGAGCAGTACTTC,CASSLGARDSYEQYF
few,.,11,TRBV20-1,TRBJ2-2,TGCAGTGCGCCCGGCGCCGGGGAGCTGTTTTTT,CSAPGAGELFF
few,.,14,TRBV7-2,TRBJ2-5,TGTGCCAGCAGCTCAGGGGGACTGGCGGGGACCCAGTACTTC,CASSSGGLAGTQYF
.,TRBD1,14,TRBV7-3,TRBJ2-3,TGTGCCAGCGCGAAGGGGGCGAGCACAGATACGCAGTATTTT,CASAKGASTDTQYF
.,TRBD2,16,TRBV4-1,TRBJ2-2,TGCGCCAGCAGCCGACCGGGACTAGTCTTTACCGGGGAGCTGTTTTTT,CASSRPGLVFTGELFF
few,.,13,TRBV6-1,TRBJ2-5,TGTGCCAGCAGTGAGGTGGAGCAAGAGACCCAGTACTTC,CASSEVEQETQYF
.,.,14,TRBV7-3,TRBJ1-1,TGTGCCAGCAGCCCCTCAGGGTTGAGGGCTGAAGCTTTCTTT,CASSPSGLRAEAFF
few,.,13,TRBV6-2/TRBV6-3,TRBJ2-1,TGTGCCAGCAGCCCGATCGGGGGAAATGAGCAGTTCTTC,CASSPIGGNEQFF
.,TRBD2,20,TRBV11-2,TRBJ2-4,TGTGCCAGCAGCCCCGGTTGGGGACTAGCGGGGGAAGTAGCCAAAAACATTCAGTACTTC,CASSPGWGLAGEVAKNIQYF
.,.,15,TRBV4-2,TRBJ2-5,TGTGCCAGCAGCCAAGGAGAATGGACAGCAGAGACCCAGTACTTC,CASSQGEWTAETQYF
many,TRBD2,16,TRBV10-3,TRBJ2-3,TGTGCCATCAGTGATTCACGGGGGGATAGCACAGATACGCAGTATTTT,CAISDSRGDSTDTQYF
few,.,14,TRBV12-3/TRBV12-4,TRBJ1-1,TGTGCCAGCAGTTTTTTCCTCGGGAACACTGAAGCTTTCTTT,CASSFFLGNTEAFF
.,TRBD2,15,TRBV6-1,TRBJ2-3,TGTGCCAGCAGAGGACTAGCGGGGGTGATAGATACGCAGTATTTT,CASRGLAGVIDTQYF